This entry lists 5 T cell receptor beta chains sequenced from one sample in a study of regulatory T cells in long-lasting Graves disease. Construction of TCR beta libraries relied on iRepertoire HTBI primers and on Arm-PCR targeting CDR3 regions. TCRdb analysed the multiplex PCR reads with MiXCR anew, one entry per CDR3 protein. In the table there are more than 300,000 distinct CDR3 sequences, roughly a sixth of which are singletons. The time point here: newly diagnosed GD, antithyroid drugs for less than 3 months. After RNA was extracted from PBMCs, the TCR library was made from it. The starting material was peripheral blood mononuclear cells (PBMCs), obtained at new diagnosis, from a patient treated with antithyroid drugs. Receptor source: a female donor with Graves disease.

This rearrangement joins TRBV29-1 to TRBJ2-1; 9 nucleotides match TRBD2. The CDR3 is made up of 14 amino acids. Germline CDR1 and CDR2: SQVTM and ANQGSEA. V lost 7 bases and J lost 1; bases outside the gene matches: 5. The CDR3 sequence: CSALLAGSYNEQFF. In nucleotides, the CDR3 is TGCAGCGCCCTTCTAGCGGGGTCCTACAATGAGCAGTTCTTC.

The rearrangement links TRBV19 to TRBJ2-1; the D gene could be TRBD1 or TRBD2 (5 bases each). Trimming took 4 bases from V and 3 from J, leaving 16 bases between them. The CDR3 length is 16 residues. CDR1 and CDR2 from the germline V gene are LNHDA and SQIVND (reference sequence). CDR3 DNA: TGTGCCAGTAGTACCTCCCGCAGGGAGTTCTACAATGAGCAGTTCTTC. Translation: CASSTSRREFYNEQFF.

V is TRBV10-3 and J is TRBJ2-3; D not resolved. The length of the CDR3 is 16 residues. V was shortened by 6 bases and J by 1 base, with 17 bases between the two germline ends. Germline V gives CDR1 ENHRY, CDR2 SYGVKD. Here the CDR3 DNA reads TGTGCCATCAGCGCTTCTGGGCAGCCGGGCACAGATACGCAGTATTTT. Translation gives CAISASGQPGTDTQYF.

This clonotype was seen many times. The genes are TRBV12-3 or TRBV12-4 and TRBJ1-1; D gene unclear. This CDR3 contains 16 residues. Trimming cost V 1 base and J 0 bases, with 12 bases left between them. The CDR3 loop is CASSLGPDLLNTEAFF. In DNA form, the CDR3 reads TGTGCCAGCAGTTTAGGACCGGACCTTTTGAACACTGAAGCTTTCTTT.

In its sample, this clonotype was seen many times. The genes are TRBV4-1 and TRBJ2-3, with 10 bases lining up with TRBD2. The CDR3 sequence is 19 residues long. Germline CDR1 is MGHRA and CDR2 is YSYEKL. V lost 1 base, J lost 6 bases, and 16 bases stayed unmatched. Here the CDR3 reads CASSQGWGTSESRGDTQYF. CDR3 DNA: TGCGCCAGCAGCCAAGGGTGGGGGACTAGCGAGTCTCGAGGGGATACGCAGTATTTT.